Presented here are 31 T cell receptor beta chains from one specimen sequenced in a study of cytomegalovirus exposure and HLA in healthy donors (TCRdb year 2017). The library was made by the immunoSEQ multiplex PCR assay. The multiplex PCR relied on a mix of 60 forward primers for TCR Vbeta segments and 13 reverse primers for TCR Jbeta segments. TCRdb mirrors the immuneACCESS table, restricted to in-frame sequences. Some clones are absent from its copies; in checked studies, under half trace to an unresolved V gene, and the reason for the others is unknown. The sample profile shows some 100,000 clones; approximately 68% of them were found once. The top ten constitute around 4.8% of the sample. Material for sequencing was PBMCs. These receptors all come from a young woman in good health and CMV-seropositive.

V and J are TRBV6-1 and TRBJ1-2; D not resolved. The CDR3 runs to 14 residues. Per germline, CDR1 MNHNS and CDR2 SASEGT. Trimming left V 6 bases short and J 4 bases short, with 15 bases between. Here the CDR3 DNA reads TGTGCCAGCAGCACCACGGAGGAGAGCTATGGCTACACCTTC. Its protein is CASSTTEESYGYTF.

V usage is TRBV7-9 and J usage is TRBJ1-1, with D perhaps matching TRBD1 (6 bases). This CDR3 is built from 14 residues. Germline CDR1 is SEHNR and CDR2 is FQNEAQ (reference sequence). Trimming removed 1 base at V and 2 bases at J, with 8 bases between. DNA for the CDR3: TGTGCCAGCAGCTTAGAACAGGGCAACACTGAAGCTTTCTTT. Its protein is CASSLEQGNTEAFF.

This clone was seen only once. The chain is built from TRBV5-1 and TRBJ2-2; TRBD2 is a possible D gene (6 bases). V was shortened by 7 bases and J by 0 bases, with 19 bases between the two germline ends. The germline gives CDR1 SGHRS, CDR2 YFSETQ. The CDR3 is 17 residues long. The CDR3 nucleotides read TGCGCCAGCCTTTCTGGTAGCGGCACAGCGAACACCGGGGAGCTGTTTTTT. Translated: CASLSGSGTANTGELFF.

The V and J genes are TRBV19 and TRBJ2-3, with TRBD2 as a possible D gene (6 bases). The germline V and J ends were trimmed by 10 bases and 5 bases, with 16 bases remaining between them. This CDR3 spans 13 amino acids. Germline CDR1 is LNHDA and CDR2 is SQIVND (reference sequence). The CDR3 region has the DNA TGTGCCACCAACGGAGGGAGAGGAGATACGCAGTATTTT. This translates into CATNGGRGDTQYF.

This clone was seen only a few times. The V and J genes are TRBV19 and TRBJ2-1; 7 bases line up with TRBD1. Germline V lookup: CDR1 LNHDA, CDR2 SQIVND (reference sequence). The CDR3 runs to 14 residues. Trimming took 5 bases from V and 9 from J; bases not matched to a gene: 10. Here the CDR3 DNA reads TGTGCCAGTAGTGACGGACAGGTTTCCGCTGAGCAGTTCTTC. This sequence encodes CASSDGQVSAEQFF.

This CDR3 is CASSLGTGEGEKLFF. CDR3 in DNA: TGCGCCAGCAGCTTGGGGACAGGGGAAGGTGAAAAACTGTTTTTT. The chain combines TRBV5-1 with TRBJ1-4, with 9 bases that match TRBD1. The CDR3 length is 15 residues. Germline V gene lookup returns CDR1 SGHRS and CDR2 YFSETQ. Trimming at V came to 0 bases and at J to 7 bases, leaving 4 bases not matched to a gene.

This rearrangement joins TRBV30 to TRBJ1-6, with D possibly matching TRBD1 (5 bases). Germline V gene sequence: CDR1 GTSNPN, CDR2 SVGIG (reference sequence). CDR3 length equals 15 residues. V gave up 4 bases and J gave up 10 bases, with 20 bases separating them. The CDR3 spells CAWTDLGASRSPLHF. CDR3 nucleotides: TGTGCCTGGACTGATCTAGGGGCCTCAAGGTCACCCCTCCACTTT. Combining the CDR3 with reference TRBV30 and TRBJ1-6 gives the whole variable domain SQTIHQWPATLVQPVGSPLSLECTVEGTSNPNLYWYRQAAGRGLQLLFYSVGIGQISSEVPQNLSASRPQDRQFILSSKKLLLSDSGFYLCAWTDLGASRSPLHFGNGTRLTVT.

The rearrangement uses TRBV28 and TRBJ1-2; D is undetermined. The CDR3 loop spans 15 amino acids. The germline V gene has CDR1 MDHEN and CDR2 SYDVKM. The V and J ends lost 2 bases and 4 bases respectively, with 14 bases between them. The CDR3 region has the DNA TGTGCCAGCAGTTTAGAACAGCCGATTAGCTATGGCTACACCTTC. Translated, it gives CASSLEQPISYGYTF.

The chain employs TRBV7-8 and TRBJ2-1; 13 positions match TRBD2. V shed 1 base and J 8 bases; nucleotides not matched to a gene: 5. The germline V gene encodes CDR1 SGHVS and CDR2 FQNEAQ. CDR3 length equals 16 residues. The CDR3 DNA reads as TGTGCCAGCAGCTTAGGCGGGACTAGCGGGAACTATGAGCAGTTCTTC. Amino acids: CASSLGGTSGNYEQFF.

This clone was seen a few times. In nucleotides, the CDR3 is TGTGCCAGCAGCGTGGACAACCCGGGTGGCACAGATACGCAGTATTTT. Encoded protein: CASSVDNPGGTDTQYF. The chain carries TRBV9 and TRBJ2-3, with D possibly TRBD1 on 5 matching bases. The germline CDR1 and CDR2 sequences are SGDLS and YYNGEE. The CDR3 is made up of 16 amino acids. Trimming shortened V by 2 bases and J by 1 base, and 14 bases separated the two germline ends.

The V gene is TRBV25-1, the J gene TRBJ1-3; TRBD1 is a possible D gene (5 bases). The CDR3 totals 17 residues. V was trimmed by 3 bases and J by 0 bases, leaving 15 bases between them. The V gene's germline CDR1 is MGHDK and CDR2 SYGVNS. CDR3 residues: CASSDHRSKSSGNTIYF. The CDR3 nucleotides are TGTGCCAGCAGTGACCACAGGAGTAAAAGCTCTGGAAACACCATATATTTT.

There are a few counts of this clone. Distinct nucleotide sequences in the sample also encode this CDR3. The chain uses TRBV18 and TRBJ1-1, with D perhaps matching TRBD1 (6 bases). V lost 3 bases and J lost 0, with 8 bases in between. CDR1 is KGHSH and CDR2 is LQKENI in the germline V gene. The CDR3 spans 14 residues. The CDR3 nucleotides read TGTGCCAGCTCACCCGGACAGCTGAACACTGAAGCTTTCTTT. This translates into CASSPGQLNTEAFF.

V usage is TRBV19 and J usage is TRBJ1-2; 8 bases align to TRBD1. V lost 4 bases and J lost 4; bases outside the gene matches: 2. This CDR3 is built from 13 residues. Looked up from germline, CDR1 is LNHDA and CDR2 is SQIVND (reference sequence). The CDR3 nucleotides read TGTGCCAGTAGTACGGACAGGGCCTATGGCTACACCTTC. It is translated as CASSTDRAYGYTF. The full variable domain, completed using reference TRBV19 and TRBJ1-2, is DGGITQSPKYLFRKEGQNVTLSCEQNLNHDAMYWYRQDPGQGLRLIYYSQIVNDFQKGDIAEGYSVSREKKESFPLTVTSAQKNPTAFYLCASSTDRAYGYTFGSGTRLTVV.

The rearrangement uses TRBV27 and TRBJ2-7; 12 bases map to TRBD2. V lost 3 bases and J lost 0; bases outside the gene matches: 12. Germline V gives CDR1 MNHEY, CDR2 SMNVEV (reference sequence). This CDR3 has 19 residues. The CDR3 coding sequence is TGTGCCAGCAGTTTGGGCCACCGGACTAGCGGGATCTCCTCCTACGAGCAGTACTTC. Amino acids: CASSLGHRTSGISSYEQYF.

This clone turned up a few times. J is TRBJ1-3 and V is TRBV19, with a weak D call TRBD1 (6 bases). The V gene's germline CDR1 is LNHDA and CDR2 SQIVND (reference sequence). Between the trimmed V and J ends, which lost 5 bases and 0 bases, there was a span of 11 bases. The CDR3 extends over 15 amino acids. This chain's CDR3 is CASSQDSYSGNTIYF. In nucleotides, the CDR3 is TGTGCCAGTAGTCAGGACAGCTACTCTGGAAACACCATATATTTT.

This chain joins TRBV5-4 and TRBJ2-3, with TRBD1 matching over 8 bases. J lost 4 bases, V lost 4 bases, and 11 bases had no gene match. Germline assignment: CDR1 SGHNT and CDR2 YYREEE (reference sequence). The CDR3 contains 16 residues. This chain's CDR3 is CASSKDRGLLADTQYF. The CDR3 DNA reads TGTGCCAGCAGCAAAGACAGGGGCCTGCTCGCAGATACGCAGTATTTT.

The rearrangement uses TRBV6-4 and TRBJ2-2; D unclear. Germline loops: CDR1 MRHNA, CDR2 SNTAGT. The CDR3 contains 12 residues. Trimming removed 3 bases at V and 7 bases at J, with 6 bases between. The CDR3 region has the DNA TGTGCCAGCAGTGATGTGAGCGGGGAGCTGTTTTTT. Translating gives CASSDVSGELFF.

The J gene is TRBJ2-5, the V gene TRBV5-1, with 8 bases that match TRBD1. Germline values: CDR1 SGHRS, CDR2 YFSETQ. The ends lost 5 bases at V and 3 bases at J; junction bases unmatched: 12. This CDR3 region has 16 residues. CDR3 DNA: TGCGCCAGCAGTCGGACGACGGGACAGGAAGAAGAGACCCAGTACTTC. It codes for CASSRTTGQEEETQYF.

To note about this clone: Other nucleotide sequences from this sample produce the same CDR3. The rearrangement links TRBV30 to TRBJ1-4; D ambiguous. The V gene's germline CDR1 is GTSNPN and CDR2 SVGIG (reference sequence). V was trimmed by 0 bases and J by 8 bases, leaving 10 bases between them. This CDR3 is 13 amino acids long. The CDR3 is CAWSVGVGEKLFF. DNA of the CDR3: TGTGCCTGGAGTGTAGGAGTCGGGGAAAAACTGTTTTTT.

This clone was detected only a few times. V and J are TRBV7-9 and TRBJ1-4; 9 bases are a match to TRBD1. Per the germline V gene, CDR1 is SEHNR and CDR2 is FQNEAQ (reference sequence). The CDR3 has 15 amino acids. V was pared by 2 bases and J by 8 bases, with 6 bases of the junction left unmatched. CDR3 coding DNA: TGTGCCAGCAGCTTATTAGGGACAGGGTACGAAAAACTGTTTTTT. It is translated as CASSLLGTGYEKLFF.

The chain employs TRBV5-1 and TRBJ2-7; perhaps TRBD1 as D (6 bases). This CDR3 comprises 13 residues. From germline, CDR1 is SGHRS and CDR2 YFSETQ. V lost 4 bases, J lost 4 bases, and 12 bases lay in between. The CDR3 sequence: CASSPQGPYEQYF. The CDR3 coding sequence is TGCGCCAGCAGCCCACAGGGACCGTACGAGCAGTACTTC.

V is TRBV29-1 and J is TRBJ2-3, with 10 bases fitting TRBD2. The CDR3 covers 13 residues. J lost 3 bases, V lost 5 bases, and 2 bases had no gene match. The germline V gene encodes CDR1 SQVTM and CDR2 ANQGSEA. CDR3 loop: CSVKAGGTDTQYF. The CDR3 DNA sequence: TGCAGCGTTAAAGCGGGAGGGACAGATACGCAGTATTTT.

This chain joins TRBV11-2 and TRBJ2-3, with a possible D match to TRBD2 (6 bases). V lost 5 bases, J lost 4 bases, and 13 bases lay in between. In germline, CDR1 is SGHAT, CDR2 FQNNGV. CDR3 length: 14 residues. CDR3 region: CASSDTAGSDTQYF. Written as DNA, the CDR3 is TGTGCCAGCAGCGACACCGCGGGGTCAGATACGCAGTATTTT.

The gene calls are TRBV9 and TRBJ2-1; 8 bases agree with TRBD2. The germline gives CDR1 SGDLS, CDR2 YYNGEE. CDR3 length: 15 amino acids. J was trimmed by 1 base and V by 2 bases; bases with no gene match: 2. This chain's CDR3 is CASSVTSGSYNEQFF. The CDR3, as DNA: TGTGCCAGCAGCGTTACTAGCGGTTCCTACAATGAGCAGTTCTTC. Drawing the rest from reference TRBV9 and TRBJ2-1, the complete variable domain is DSGVTQTPKHLITATGQRVTLRCSPRSGDLSVYWYQQSLDQGLQFLIQYYNGEERAKGNILERFSAQQFPDLHSELNLSSLELGDSALYFCASSVTSGSYNEQFFGPGTRLTVL.

The genes are TRBV10-1 and TRBJ2-7; 7 bases match TRBD2. Germline CDR1 reads WNHNN; CDR2 reads SYGVQD (reference sequence). The CDR3 length is 18 residues. J lost 11 bases, V lost 5 bases, and 27 bases had no gene match. The CDR3 coding sequence is TGCGCCAGCAGTTCCGGGGTAGGCCACCCAACCCCAAGCGGGACTAAGTACTTC. Translating it yields CASSSGVGHPTPSGTKYF.

This clone was detected a few times. V and J are TRBV19 and TRBJ2-3, with D tentatively TRBD2 (7 bases). In germline, CDR1 is LNHDA, CDR2 SQIVND (reference sequence). V lost 3 bases to trimming and J lost 0 bases, with 13 bases between them. The CDR3 length is 16 residues. In DNA form, the CDR3 reads TGTGCCAGTAGTATCGGGGGGCGGCCTAGCACAGATACGCAGTATTTT. As protein: CASSIGGRPSTDTQYF.

The chain combines TRBV19 with TRBJ1-2; D is perhaps TRBD1 (6 bases). Germline V gene lookup returns CDR1 LNHDA and CDR2 SQIVND (reference sequence). The CDR3 spans 16 residues. The V gene lost 0 bases and the J gene lost 4 bases, with 15 bases spanning the gap. The CDR3 loop reads CASSIDEQGWSYGYTF. CDR3 DNA: TGTGCCAGTAGTATAGATGAACAGGGTTGGAGCTATGGCTACACCTTC.

A few counts support this clone. This chain links TRBV7-3 with TRBJ1-1; D gene unclear. CDR3 length: 13 residues. Per the germline V gene, CDR1 is SGHTA and CDR2 is FQGTGA. Trimming took 3 bases from V and 2 from J, leaving 7 bases between them. The CDR3 DNA reads as TGTGCCAGCAGCTTTTACAGAAACACTGAAGCTTTCTTT. Its protein product is CASSFYRNTEAFF.

V is TRBV27 and J is TRBJ1-1, with D uncertain. The CDR3 length is 13 residues. Germline-derived CDR1 and CDR2 are MNHEY and SMNVEV (reference sequence). Trimming took off 4 bases at V and 8 bases at J, with 14 bases between the two ends. The DNA of the CDR3 is TGTGCCAGCAGTTCCCGCGTCCCCTGGGAAGCTTTCTTT. It encodes CASSSRVPWEAFF.

The rearrangement uses TRBV5-1 and TRBJ1-1; D is perhaps TRBD1 (6 bases). This CDR3 is 15 amino acids long. The V end was cut by 4 bases, the J end by 0 bases, with 13 bases between. Germline lookup yields CDR1 SGHRS and CDR2 YFSETQ. The CDR3 nucleotides are TGCGCCAGCAGCCCCGGGACAATCATGAACACTGAAGCTTTCTTT. This gives the protein CASSPGTIMNTEAFF.

This rearrangement joins TRBV4-3 to TRBJ2-7; the D is unclear. Trimming left V 4 bases short and J 2 bases short, with 9 bases between. The CDR3 contains 13 residues. Germline CDR1 LGHNA, CDR2 YSLEER. CDR3 protein: CASSPNSAYEQYF. The CDR3 DNA is TGCGCCAGCAGCCCCAACTCGGCCTACGAGCAGTACTTC.